This T cell receptor (beta chain) was sequenced for a study of blood T cell repertoires in COVID-19. After removal of 6 bases from V and 1 base from J, the junction contained 7 bases not matched to a gene. CDR3 size: 15 residues. Per the germline V gene, CDR1 is MNHEY and CDR2 is SVGAGI. In the authors' workflow: It was from reference gene primer amplification that nucleated cell counts were estimated. The table came from immunoSEQ multiplex PCR; TCRdb's copy has only in-frame clones and leaves some out. Clonal size and the V and J genes are those of that table, whereas D and trimming came from the DNA. The sample includes 130,000 to 150,000 clones, around 81% of them seen just once.

The genes are TRBV6-5 and TRBJ2-3; TRBD2 matches at 7 bases. Input material: peripheral blood. The TCR comes from a human donor in a cohort sampled during active COVID-19. DNA for the CDR3: TGTGCCAGCAGCGGTACTAGCGCCGGCACAGATACGCAGTATTTT. Translated: CASSGTSAGTDTQYF.